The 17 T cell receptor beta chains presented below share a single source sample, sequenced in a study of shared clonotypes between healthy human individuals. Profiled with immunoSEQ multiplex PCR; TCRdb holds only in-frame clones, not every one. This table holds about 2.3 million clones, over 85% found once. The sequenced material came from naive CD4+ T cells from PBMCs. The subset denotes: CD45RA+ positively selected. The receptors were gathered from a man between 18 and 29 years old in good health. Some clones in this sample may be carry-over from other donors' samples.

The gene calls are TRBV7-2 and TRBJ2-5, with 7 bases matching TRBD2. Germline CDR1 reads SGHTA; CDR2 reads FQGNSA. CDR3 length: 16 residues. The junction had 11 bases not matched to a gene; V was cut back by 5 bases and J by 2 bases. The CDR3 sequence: CASSPSLAGAQETQYF. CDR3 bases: TGTGCCAGCAGCCCCTCGTTAGCGGGTGCTCAAGAGACCCAGTACTTC.

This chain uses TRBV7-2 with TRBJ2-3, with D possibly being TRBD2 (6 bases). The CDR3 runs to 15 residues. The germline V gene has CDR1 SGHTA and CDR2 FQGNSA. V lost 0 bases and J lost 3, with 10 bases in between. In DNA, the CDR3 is TGTGCCAGCAGCTTAGCGGGGGGTATGACAGATACGCAGTATTTT. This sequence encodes CASSLAGGMTDTQYF.

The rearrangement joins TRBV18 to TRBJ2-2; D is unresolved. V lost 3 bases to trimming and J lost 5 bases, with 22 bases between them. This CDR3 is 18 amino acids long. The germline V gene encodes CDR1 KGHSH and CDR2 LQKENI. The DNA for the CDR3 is TGTGCCAGCTCACCGGGTGGAAGGGTCGATGTGAAAACCGGGGAGCTGTTTTTT. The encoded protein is CASSPGGRVDVKTGELFF.

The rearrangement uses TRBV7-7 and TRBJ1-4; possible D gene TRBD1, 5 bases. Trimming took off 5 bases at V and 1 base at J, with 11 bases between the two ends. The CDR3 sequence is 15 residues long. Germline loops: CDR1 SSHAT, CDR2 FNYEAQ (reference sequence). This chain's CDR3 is CASSAGALTNEKLFF. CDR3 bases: TGTGCCAGCAGCGCCGGGGCTCTAACTAATGAAAAACTGTTTTTT. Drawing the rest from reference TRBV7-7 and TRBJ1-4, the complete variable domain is GAGVSQSPRYKVTKRGQDVTLRCDPISSHATLYWYQQALGQGPEFLTYFNYEAQPDKSGLPSDRFSAERPEGSISTLTIQRTEQRDSAMYRCASSAGALTNEKLFFGSGTQLSVL.

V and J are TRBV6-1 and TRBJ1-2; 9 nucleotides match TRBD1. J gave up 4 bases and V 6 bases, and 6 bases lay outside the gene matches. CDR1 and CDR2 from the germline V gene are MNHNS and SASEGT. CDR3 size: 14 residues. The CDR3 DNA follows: TGTGCCAGCAGACCCCGGGACAGGGCCTATGGCTACACCTTC. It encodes CASRPRDRAYGYTF.

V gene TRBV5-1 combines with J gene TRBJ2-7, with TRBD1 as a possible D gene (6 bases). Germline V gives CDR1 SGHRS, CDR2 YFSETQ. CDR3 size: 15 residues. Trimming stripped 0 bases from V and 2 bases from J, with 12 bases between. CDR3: CASSLAWDIPYEQYF. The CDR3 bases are TGCGCCAGCAGCTTGGCCTGGGACATCCCCTACGAGCAGTACTTC.

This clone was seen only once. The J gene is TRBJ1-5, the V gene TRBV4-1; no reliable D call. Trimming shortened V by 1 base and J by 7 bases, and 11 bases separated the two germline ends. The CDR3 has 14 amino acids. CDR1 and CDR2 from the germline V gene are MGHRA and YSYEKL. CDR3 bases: TGCGCCAGCAGCCAAGTTCCGGTTTTGCAGCCCCAGCATTTT. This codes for CASSQVPVLQPQHF.

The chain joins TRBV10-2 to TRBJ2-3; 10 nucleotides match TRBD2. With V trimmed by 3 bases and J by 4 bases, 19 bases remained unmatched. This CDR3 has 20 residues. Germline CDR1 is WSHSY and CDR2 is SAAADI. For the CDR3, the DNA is TGCGCCAGCAGTGATCTGATGCCTGCGAAAGCGGGAGGGATGGCAGATACGCAGTATTTT. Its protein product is CASSDLMPAKAGGMADTQYF.

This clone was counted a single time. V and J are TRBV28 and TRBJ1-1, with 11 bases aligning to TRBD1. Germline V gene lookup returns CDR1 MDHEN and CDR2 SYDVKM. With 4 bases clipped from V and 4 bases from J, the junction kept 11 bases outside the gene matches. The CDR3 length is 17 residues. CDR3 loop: CASSYLGTGGRGTEAFF. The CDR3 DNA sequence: TGTGCCAGCAGTTATCTTGGGACAGGGGGAAGGGGCACTGAAGCTTTCTTT. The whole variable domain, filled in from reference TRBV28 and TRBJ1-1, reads DVKVTQSSRYLVKRTGEKVFLECVQDMDHENMFWYRQDPGLGLRLIYFSYDVKMKEKGDIPEGYSVSREKKERFSLILESASTNQTSMYLCASSYLGTGGRGTEAFFGQGTRLTVV.

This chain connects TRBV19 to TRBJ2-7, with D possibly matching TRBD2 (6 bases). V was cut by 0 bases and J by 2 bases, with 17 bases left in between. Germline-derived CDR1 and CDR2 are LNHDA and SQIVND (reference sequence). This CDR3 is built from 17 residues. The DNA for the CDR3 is TGTGCCAGTAGTATAGAACCGGGACGGGGGAAACCCTACGAGCAGTACTTC. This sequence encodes CASSIEPGRGKPYEQYF.

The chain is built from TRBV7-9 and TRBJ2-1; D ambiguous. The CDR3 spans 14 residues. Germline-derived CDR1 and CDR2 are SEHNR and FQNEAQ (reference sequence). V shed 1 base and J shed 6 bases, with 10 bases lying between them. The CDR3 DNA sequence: TGTGCCAGCAGCTTAGTACGGGTATCCAATGAGCAGTTCTTC. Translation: CASSLVRVSNEQFF.

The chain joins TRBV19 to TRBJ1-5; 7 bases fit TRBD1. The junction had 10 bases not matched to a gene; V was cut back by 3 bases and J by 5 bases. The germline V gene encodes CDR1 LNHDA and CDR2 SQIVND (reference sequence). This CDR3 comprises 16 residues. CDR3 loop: CASSIRGASDHQPQHF. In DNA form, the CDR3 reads TGTGCCAGTAGTATCAGGGGGGCGTCCGACCATCAGCCCCAGCATTTT.

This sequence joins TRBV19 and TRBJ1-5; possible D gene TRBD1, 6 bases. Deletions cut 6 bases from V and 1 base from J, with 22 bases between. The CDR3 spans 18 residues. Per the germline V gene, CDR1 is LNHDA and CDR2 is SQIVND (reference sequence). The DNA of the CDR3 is TGTGCCAGTAGGCCCGAGCGGGGGCGCAGGGTAAGCAATCAGCCCCAGCATTTT. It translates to CASRPERGRRVSNQPQHF.

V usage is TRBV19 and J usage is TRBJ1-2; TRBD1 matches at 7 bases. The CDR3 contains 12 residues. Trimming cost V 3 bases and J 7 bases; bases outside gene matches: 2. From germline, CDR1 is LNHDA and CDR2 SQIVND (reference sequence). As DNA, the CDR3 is TGTGCCAGTAGTATCAACAGGGGTGGCTACACCTTC. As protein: CASSINRGGYTF.

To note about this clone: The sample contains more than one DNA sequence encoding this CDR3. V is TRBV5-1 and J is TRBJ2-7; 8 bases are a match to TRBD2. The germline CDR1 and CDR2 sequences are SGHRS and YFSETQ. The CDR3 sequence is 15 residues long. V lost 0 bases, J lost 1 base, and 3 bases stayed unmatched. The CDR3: CASSLALAGSYEQYF. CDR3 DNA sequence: TGCGCCAGCAGCTTGGCCCTAGCGGGTTCCTACGAGCAGTACTTC.

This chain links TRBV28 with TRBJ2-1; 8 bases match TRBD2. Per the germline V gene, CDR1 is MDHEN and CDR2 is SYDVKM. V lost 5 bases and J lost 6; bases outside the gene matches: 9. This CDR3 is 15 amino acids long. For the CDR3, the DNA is TGTGCCAGCAGTCTGTTGGGCGGGAGGATCAATGAGCAGTTCTTC. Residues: CASSLLGGRINEQFF.

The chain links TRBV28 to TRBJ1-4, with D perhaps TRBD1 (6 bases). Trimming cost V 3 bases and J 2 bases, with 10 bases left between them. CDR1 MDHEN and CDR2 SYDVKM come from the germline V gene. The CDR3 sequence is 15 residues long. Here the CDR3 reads CASSFPGGTNEKLFF. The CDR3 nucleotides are TGTGCCAGCAGTTTCCCGGGGGGCACTAATGAAAAACTGTTTTTT.